The rows below give T cell receptor beta chains drawn from one sample of a study of neurological immune-mediated disorders. MiXCR was run by TCRdb on the 5' RACE reads, yielding one entry per CDR3 protein. The top ten hold roughly 25% of the sample, which has around 50,000 distinct CDR3 sequences, roughly 25% seen once. Source material: PBMCs. These receptors came from a woman aged 65 to 85 in good health. The CDR3 runs from the conserved cysteine through the conserved F or W. The D gene is left open where the match is weak. Some rows mark clone size as missing; the rest say once, few, many or name a class of expanded clone.

clone_size d_call j_call v_call cdr3_nt cdr3_aa
- - TRBJ2-1 TRBV5-1 TGCGCCAGCAGCGTCCGACAGCGGAGCTCCTACAATGAGCAGTTCTTC CASSVRQRSSYNEQFF
many - TRBJ2-3 TRBV20-1 TGCAGTGGAAAGACAGATACGCAGTATTTT CSGKTDTQYF
- - TRBJ1-5 TRBV10-3 TGTGCCATCAGTGAGACCAATCAGCCCCAGCATTTT CAISETNQPQHF
many TRBD2 TRBJ2-2 TRBV5-1 TGCGCCAGCAGCTCCAGAGCGGGAGATGTCGGGGAGCTGTTTTTT CASSSRAGDVGELFF
many - TRBJ1-4 TRBV6-2/TRBV6-3 TGTGCCAGCAGTTCCTCCCGTGGGGGTACCGAAAAACTGTTTTTT CASSSSRGGTEKLFF
many TRBD2 TRBJ2-5 TRBV20-1 TGCAGTGCTAGTGGGGTGGTAGCGGGAGTAGTTCAAGAGACCCAGTACTTC CSASGVVAGVVQETQYF
- - TRBJ2-5 TRBV2 TGTGCCAGTCATTCGGACGGAGGGGGAGAGACCCAGTACTTC CASHSDGGGETQYF
many - TRBJ2-3 TRBV7-3 TGTGCCAGCAGCGGGTCAGCCACAGATACGCAGTATTTT CASSGSATDTQYF
many - TRBJ1-1 TRBV20-1 TGCAGTGCTATTCGGGCCTTTCGGATGAACACTGAAGCTTTCTTT CSAIRAFRMNTEAFF
few TRBD1 TRBJ1-1 TRBV11-2 TGTGCCAGCAGCTTAGACGCAGGGGGGCTGAACACTGAAGCTTTCTTT CASSLDAGGLNTEAFF
many TRBD1 TRBJ1-4 TRBV20-1 TGCAGTGCTAGAGAAGGACAGGGGGGTGAAAAACTGTTTTTT CSAREGQGGEKLFF
many TRBD1 TRBJ2-1 TRBV12-3/TRBV12-4 TGTGCCAGCACCCCACAGGGGACCGTGTGGAATGAGCAGTTCTTC CASTPQGTVWNEQFF
- TRBD2 TRBJ2-7 TRBV5-6 TGTGCCAGCAGCTCATTGGCTAGCGGATTACTCTACGAGCAGTACTTC CASSSLASGLLYEQYF
- - TRBJ1-5 TRBV20-1 TGCAGTGCTAGTCCAGGGGCCTTCAATCAGCCCCAGCATTTT CSASPGAFNQPQHF
- TRBD1 TRBJ2-1 TRBV5-1 TGCGCCAGCAGCAGCCAACTTGGGACAGGGGGCAATGAGCAGTTCTTC CASSSQLGTGGNEQFF
few - TRBJ2-7 TRBV5-1 TGCGCCAGCAGCCCCAAGGGGGACCCTGGCTACGAGCAGTACTTC CASSPKGDPGYEQYF
many TRBD2 TRBJ2-7 TRBV24-1 TGTGCCACCAGTGATCACGGGACTAGCGGGGCCTACGAGCAGTACTTC CATSDHGTSGAYEQYF
many - TRBJ1-2 TRBV10-3 TGTGCCATCAGCACTTGGGTGGACAGCGCTAGTGGCTACACCTTC CAISTWVDSASGYTF
- - TRBJ2-3 TRBV10-3 TGTGCCATCAGTGAGTGGCTATCCCAGGGGGATACGCAGTATTTT CAISEWLSQGDTQYF
many - TRBJ1-2 TRBV5-1 TGCGCCAGCAGCCTGGACATTCTCTATGGCTACACCTTC CASSLDILYGYTF
few TRBD2 TRBJ2-1 TRBV14 TGTGCCAGCAGCCAATTTAAGAAGCGGGAGCTCTGGAGGGGCAATGAGCAGTTCTTC CASSQFKKRELWRGNEQFF
many - TRBJ2-7 TRBV20-1 TGCAGTGCTAGTCCCGGGGGAGCACCTTCCGAGCAGTACTTC CSASPGGAPSEQYF
many TRBD2 TRBJ2-1 TRBV7-2 TGTGCCAGCAGCTTAACCGGGAGGGCCGGTGAGCAGTTCTTC CASSLTGRAGEQFF
many - TRBJ1-4 TRBV5-1 TGCGCCAGCAGCTTACAGGGTGCAACTAATGAAAAACTGTTTTTT CASSLQGATNEKLFF
- TRBD1 TRBJ1-4 TRBV7-8 TGTGCCAGCAGCCCGGGACAGGGGGAAGAAAAACTGTTTTTT CASSPGQGEEKLFF
- - TRBJ2-3 TRBV18 TGTGCCAGCTCACCAGAGGTGGCAGGGGCGGGAGATACGCAGTATTTT CASSPEVAGAGDTQYF
many - TRBJ2-5 TRBV7-2 TGTGCCAGCAGCTTGGACGAAGAGACCCAGTACTTC CASSLDEETQYF
many - TRBJ2-1 TRBV29-1 TGCAGCGTTGAGGGCGCCAGGAGCGCCGATGAGCAGTTCTTC CSVEGARSADEQFF
- - TRBJ1-1 TRBV20-1 TGCAGTGCTCCACACCCGGAGACAGTCGGCGCTGAAGCTTTCTTT CSAPHPETVGAEAFF
many - TRBJ2-4 TRBV20-1 TGCAGTGCTAGAGATCAAGCCAAAAACATTCAGTACTTC CSARDQAKNIQYF
many TRBD1 TRBJ1-3 TRBV9 TGTGCCAGCAGCGGACAGGGAAGAACCTCTGGAAACACCATATATTTT CASSGQGRTSGNTIYF
many TRBD2 TRBJ2-2 TRBV20-1 TGCAGTGCCATCGGGACTAGCGGGAGGGCCGCGAACACCGGGGAGCTGTTTTTT CSAIGTSGRAANTGELFF
many - TRBJ1-3 TRBV12-3/TRBV12-4 TGTGCCAGCAGTTTGCGGGCCGTCAGCTCTGGAAACACCATATATTTT CASSLRAVSSGNTIYF
- TRBD2 TRBJ2-1 TRBV5-5 TGTGCCAGCCTGACCAGCGGGGGTTACAATGAGCAGTTCTTC CASLTSGGYNEQFF
- - TRBJ1-5 TRBV29-1 TGCAGCGTTGTGCAGGGTGGCCAGCCCCAGCATTTT CSVVQGGQPQHF
- - TRBJ2-3 TRBV20-1 TGCAGTGCTAGGCTTGGGGGCCCGGGCACAGATACGCAGTATTTT CSARLGGPGTDTQYF
- - TRBJ2-7 TRBV5-1 TGCGCCAGCAGCCCCGGGGGTCCTGGGGGGTACGAGCAGTACTTC CASSPGGPGGYEQYF